This T cell receptor beta chain was captured by sequencing in a study of blood T cell repertoires in COVID-19. Seattle patients were enrolled during active infection and followed longitudinally. This clone was counted only a few times. The CDR3 length is 11 residues. Trimming cost V 7 bases and J 5 bases, with 8 bases left between them. Only in-frame clones appear in the TCRdb table, and some are missing; sequencing was by immunoSEQ multiplex PCR. Among approximately 210,000 clones listed, around four fifths were seen once. The chain recombines TRBV6-7 with TRBJ1-1; D is uncertain. TRBV6-7 is assigned to the ORF class and has an uncertain function. The TCR sequence derives from a woman older than 75 with COVID-19, enrolled during active disease. Sequencing was carried out using peripheral blood. The DNA for the CDR3 is TGTGCCAGCACTGACGGGACTGAAGCTTTCTTT. This encodes CASTDGTEAFF.